There are a few counts of the clone carrying this T cell receptor beta chain. Its antigen is currently unknown. Amplified regions were TCR beta CDR3 sequences from RNA transcripts. Carried out on the TCR CDR3, a first-round RT-PCR used the HTBI primer set. TCRdb independently ran MiXCR on the multiplex PCR reads; one entry per CDR3 protein. This table holds approximately 690,000 distinct CDR3 sequences, 20% to 25% found once. The V gene's germline CDR1 is SGHRS and CDR2 YFSETQ. The CDR3 length is 15 residues. Trimming stripped 4 bases from V and 2 bases from J, with 14 bases between. This record comes from a study of T cells in Graves' hyperthyroidism and ophthalmopathy. Overall study context: Peripheral blood draws took place at initial diagnosis, ahead of any treatment. Whole-study results and caveats: Among thyroid clonotypes expanded above 0.001, most also appeared in blood.

This sample holds PBMCs from roughly 10 ml fresh peripheral blood. The source is a man between 25 and 39 years old with Graves' ophthalmopathy. The chain carries TRBV5-1 and TRBJ2-3; D tentatively reads TRBD1 or TRBD2 (5 bases each). The sequenced material came from blood. CDR3 sequence reads: CASSLGVVPTDTQYF. The CDR3, as DNA: TGCGCCAGCAGCCTGGGGGTAGTCCCCACAGATACGCAGTATTTT.